The present T cell receptor beta chain was sequenced within a study of blood T cells in healthy people across ages. The CDR3 extends over 13 amino acids. CDR1 and CDR2 from the germline V gene are SGHAT and FQNNGV. The V and J ends lost 0 bases and 8 bases respectively, with 8 bases between them. The authors ran a second PCR of about 7 to 11 cycles using a sample-barcoded 5' primer and a J-beta primer mix. TCRdb analysed the 5' RACE reads with MiXCR anew, one entry per CDR3 protein. The table records roughly 800,000 distinct CDR3 sequences, 58% of them present only once. The sequencing input was blood. The chain links TRBV11-2 to TRBJ2-1; D might be TRBD1 or TRBD2, each matching 5 bases. The sequence derives from a man aged 25 to 40 in good health. CDR3 region: CASSLDLGDEQFF. As DNA, the CDR3 is TGTGCCAGCAGCTTAGATCTGGGGGATGAGCAGTTCTTC.